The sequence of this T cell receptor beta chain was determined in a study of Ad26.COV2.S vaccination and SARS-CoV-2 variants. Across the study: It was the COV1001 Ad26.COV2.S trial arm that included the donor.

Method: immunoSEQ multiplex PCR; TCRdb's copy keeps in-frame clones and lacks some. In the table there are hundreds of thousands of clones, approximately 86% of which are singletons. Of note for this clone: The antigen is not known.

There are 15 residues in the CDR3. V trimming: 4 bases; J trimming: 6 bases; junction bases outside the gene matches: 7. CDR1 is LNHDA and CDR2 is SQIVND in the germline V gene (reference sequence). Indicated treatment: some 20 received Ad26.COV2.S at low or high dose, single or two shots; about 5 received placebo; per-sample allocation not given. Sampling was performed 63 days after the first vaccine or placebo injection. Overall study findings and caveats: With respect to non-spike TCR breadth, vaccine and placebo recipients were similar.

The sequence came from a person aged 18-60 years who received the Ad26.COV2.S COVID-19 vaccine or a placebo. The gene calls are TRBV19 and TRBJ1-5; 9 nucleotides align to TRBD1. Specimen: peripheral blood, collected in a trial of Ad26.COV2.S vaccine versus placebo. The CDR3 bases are TGTGCCAGTAGTACGACAGGGGGTCAGGCTCAGCCCCAGCATTTT. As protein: CASSTTGGQAQPQHF.